The 26 T cell receptor beta chains in this list originate from one sample, sequenced in a study of blood T cell repertoires in COVID-19. The assay was immunoSEQ multiplex PCR, and TCRdb's table has in-frame clones only and misses some. The top ten hold 1.9% of the sample, which has around 300,000 clones, nearly 90% seen once. Sequencing was performed on PBMCs or T cells enriched from blood (not recorded which). The origin of the receptors is an older woman who had recovered from COVID-19.

This chain uses TRBV7-2 with TRBJ2-7; 8 nucleotides line up with TRBD1. Losses at the gene ends were 5 bases for V and 3 bases for J; bases not matched to a gene: 6. The CDR3 extends over 14 amino acids. Germline CDR1 is SGHTA and CDR2 is FQGNSA. The CDR3, as DNA: TGTGCCAGCAGCCCCGGACAGGGATTCTACGAGCAGTACTTC. This translates into CASSPGQGFYEQYF. Combining the CDR3 with reference TRBV7-2 and TRBJ2-7 gives the whole variable domain GAGVSQSPSNKVTEKGKDVELRCDPISGHTALYWYRQSLGQGLEFLIYFQGNSAPDKSGLPSDRFSAERTGGSVSTLTIQRTQQEDSAVYLCASSPGQGFYEQYFGPGTRLTVT.

The rearrangement links TRBV7-9 to TRBJ1-4; no clear D gene. Trimming cost V 2 bases and J 0 bases, with 4 bases left between them. The germline CDR1 and CDR2 sequences are SEHNR and FQNEAQ (reference sequence). The CDR3 loop spans 14 amino acids. The CDR3 DNA follows: TGTGCCAGCAGCTTACTATCAACTAATGAAAAACTGTTTTTT. This gives the protein CASSLLSTNEKLFF. The full variable domain, in which reference TRBV7-9 and TRBJ1-4 provide the parts outside the CDR3, is DTGVSQNPRHKITKRGQNVTFRCDPISEHNRLYWYRQTLGQGPEFLTYFQNEAQLEKSRLLSDRFSAERPKGSFSTLEIQRTEQGDSAMYLCASSLLSTNEKLFFGSGTQLSVL.

The chain links TRBV18 to TRBJ2-3, with 8 bases that match TRBD2. Per the germline V gene, CDR1 is KGHSH and CDR2 is LQKENI. J was trimmed by 5 bases and V by 3 bases; bases with no gene match: 7. The CDR3 sequence is 15 residues long. CDR3 amino acids: CASSPSGSGGDTQYF. CDR3 nucleotides: TGTGCCAGCTCACCCAGCGGGAGTGGGGGAGATACGCAGTATTTT.

This chain joins TRBV7-9 and TRBJ2-3; 11 bases map to TRBD2. This CDR3 has 15 amino acids. The junction had 6 bases not matched to a gene; V was cut back by 8 bases and J by 2 bases. The V gene's germline CDR1 is SEHNR and CDR2 FQNEAQ (reference sequence). The CDR3 spells CASQEGLADTDTQYF. The CDR3 region has the DNA TGTGCCAGCCAAGAGGGACTAGCGGACACAGATACGCAGTATTTT.

The CDR3 DNA is TGTGCCAGTTCACAGGGTCGGGCGACTAATGAAAAACTGTTTTTT. It yields the protein CASSQGRATNEKLFF. The chain couples TRBV6-5 to TRBJ1-4, with D perhaps TRBD1 (6 bases). CDR3 length equals 15 residues. CDR1 and CDR2 from the germline V gene are MNHEY and SVGAGI. Trimming took 9 bases from V and 2 from J, leaving 16 bases between them.

The gene calls are TRBV7-8 and TRBJ2-1, with 7 bases aligning to TRBD2. The length of the CDR3 is 15 residues. V shed 10 bases, J shed 4 bases, and the junction held 13 bases outside the gene matches. Germline loops: CDR1 SGHVS, CDR2 FQNEAQ. The CDR3 DNA sequence: TGTGCCACCTCCTCGCGGGAGAGTCGGTACAATGAGCAGTTCTTC. As protein: CATSSRESRYNEQFF.

The chain employs TRBV7-9 and TRBJ1-1; D is ambiguous. This CDR3 region has 13 residues. Trimming cost V 1 base and J 6 bases, with 9 bases left between them. Germline assignment: CDR1 SEHNR and CDR2 FQNEAQ (reference sequence). The CDR3 coding sequence is TGTGCCAGCAGCTTAGACATCTTGGCTGAAGCTTTCTTT. It encodes CASSLDILAEAFF. Using reference TRBV7-9 and TRBJ1-1 for the parts outside the CDR3, the full variable domain is DTGVSQNPRHKITKRGQNVTFRCDPISEHNRLYWYRQTLGQGPEFLTYFQNEAQLEKSRLLSDRFSAERPKGSFSTLEIQRTEQGDSAMYLCASSLDILAEAFFGQGTRLTVV.

CDR3 amino acids: CASRSSGRKYEQYF. In nucleotides, the CDR3 is TGCGCCAGCAGATCCAGCGGGAGGAAGTACGAGCAGTACTTC. The V call is TRBV5-1, the J call TRBJ2-7; 9 bases fit TRBD2. The V segment lost 5 bases and the J segment 4 bases; nucleotides outside the gene matches: 7. The CDR3 runs 14 residues. From germline, CDR1 is SGHRS and CDR2 YFSETQ.

The rearrangement uses TRBV20-1 and TRBJ2-1, with TRBD2 identical over 7 bases. The CDR3 runs to 16 residues. V trimming: 3 bases; J trimming: 5 bases; junction bases outside the gene matches: 13. The germline V gene has CDR1 DFQATT and CDR2 SNEGSKA (reference sequence). CDR3 protein: CSASAVAGATHNEQFF. As DNA, the CDR3 is TGCAGTGCTAGTGCGGTAGCGGGTGCAACCCACAATGAGCAGTTCTTC.

The chain is built from TRBV11-1 and TRBJ2-2; TRBD1 agrees at 8 bases. The CDR3 is 16 amino acids. Unmatched junction bases numbered 7, after V lost 5 bases and J lost 2 bases. CDR1 is SGHAT and CDR2 is FQDESV in the germline V gene (reference sequence). The chain's CDR3 is CASSPRDRGNTGELFF. The CDR3 DNA reads TGTGCCAGCAGCCCAAGAGACAGGGGAAACACCGGGGAGCTGTTTTTT.

The genes are TRBV2 and TRBJ1-1; 7 nucleotides line up with TRBD1. Losses at the gene ends were 3 bases for V and 6 bases for J; bases not matched to a gene: 16. This CDR3 spans 17 amino acids. Germline V gene lookup returns CDR1 SNHLY and CDR2 FYNNEI. The CDR3 spells CASSDEVQGGLLAEAFF. In nucleotides, the CDR3 is TGTGCCAGCAGTGACGAGGTCCAGGGGGGTCTCCTGGCTGAAGCTTTCTTT. Filled out from reference TRBV2 and TRBJ1-1, the complete variable domain reads EPEVTQTPSHQVTQMGQEVILRCVPISNHLYFYWYRQILGQKVEFLVSFYNNEISEKSEIFDDQFSVERPDGSNFTLKIRSTKLEDSAMYFCASSDEVQGGLLAEAFFGQGTRLTVV.

This chain links TRBV7-9 with TRBJ2-1; 8 bases agree with TRBD2. Germline V gene data show CDR1 as SEHNR and CDR2 as FQNEAQ (reference sequence). The CDR3 totals 18 residues. Trimming removed 5 bases from V and 6 bases from J; junction bases left unmatched: 18. For the CDR3, the DNA is TGTGCCAGCAGCCCAAGGGCTAGCGGGCGGAGAAGTAGCAATGAGCAGTTCTTC. Amino acid sequence: CASSPRASGRRSSNEQFF.

Of note for this clone: Other DNA sequences in the same sample also yield this CDR3. CDR3 in DNA: TGTGCCAGCAGCTTTGTAGGGAGCTCCTACAATGAGCAGTTCTTC. This encodes CASSFVGSSYNEQFF. The genes are TRBV7-2 and TRBJ2-1, with D perhaps matching TRBD2 (5 bases). V dropped 3 bases and J dropped 0 bases, with 9 bases sitting between them. Germline lookup yields CDR1 SGHTA and CDR2 FQGNSA. CDR3 length equals 15 residues.

This chain uses TRBV7-8 with TRBJ2-7; D is perhaps TRBD2 (6 bases). Trimming removed 3 bases at V and 2 bases at J, with 14 bases between. The CDR3 contains 15 residues. In germline, CDR1 is SGHVS, CDR2 FQNEAQ. CDR3 sequence reads: CASSFRDSPTYEQYF. CDR3 nucleotide sequence: TGTGCCAGCAGCTTCCGGGACTCTCCGACCTACGAGCAGTACTTC.

The chain carries TRBV7-9 and TRBJ2-5; possible D gene TRBD1, 6 bases. There are 15 residues in the CDR3. Trimming took off 5 bases at V and 6 bases at J, with 19 bases between the two ends. Looked up from germline, CDR1 is SEHNR and CDR2 is FQNEAQ (reference sequence). CDR3 sequence reads: CASSPGRDTLKTQYF. CDR3 nucleotide sequence: TGTGCCAGCAGCCCGGGCCGGGACACCCTGAAGACCCAGTACTTC.

The sample holds a few counts of this clone. The chain joins TRBV5-1 to TRBJ1-4, with D hard to call. Germline loops: CDR1 SGHRS, CDR2 YFSETQ. The CDR3 runs 14 residues. V dropped 2 bases and J dropped 5 bases, with 10 bases sitting between them. Written as DNA, the CDR3 is TGCGCCAGCAGCTTCAGTCAGACAAATGAAAAACTGTTTTTT. Translated: CASSFSQTNEKLFF.

This clone was detected only a few times. V usage is TRBV5-1 and J usage is TRBJ2-5; 7 nucleotides align to TRBD1. V lost 1 base and J lost 4; bases outside the gene matches: 4. The CDR3 spans 14 residues. Germline V lookup: CDR1 SGHRS, CDR2 YFSETQ. CDR3 in DNA: TGCGCCAGCAGCTTGATTCCAGGGGGAGAGACCCAGTACTTC. Residues: CASSLIPGGETQYF.

The chain carries TRBV4-1 and TRBJ2-1; D uncertain. Trimming removed 4 bases from V and 6 bases from J, with 4 bases in between. Germline-derived CDR1 and CDR2 are MGHRA and YSYEKL. This CDR3 is built from 11 residues. CDR3 region: CASSPGNEQFF. The CDR3 DNA sequence: TGCGCCAGCAGCCCCGGCAATGAGCAGTTCTTC.

The chain has TRBV6-2 or TRBV6-3 and TRBJ2-7; weak D call: TRBD1 (5 bases). This CDR3 region has 15 residues. Germline V gene data show CDR1 as MNHEY and CDR2 as SVGEGT. Trimming removed 6 bases from V and 3 bases from J, with 18 bases in between. The CDR3, as DNA: TGTGCCAGCAGCCCCCTTAGGGGCCCGCACTACGAGCAGTACTTC. Its protein is CASSPLRGPHYEQYF.

The chain joins TRBV6-5 to TRBJ1-2, with 9 bases identical to TRBD1. The CDR3 totals 16 residues. CDR1 MNHEY and CDR2 SVGAGI come from the germline V gene. Germline trimming cut 4 bases from V and 0 bases from J; bases unmatched to any gene: 6. CDR3 sequence: CASSWGTGITNYGYTF. CDR3 sequence (DNA): TGTGCCAGCAGTTGGGGGACAGGGATTACTAACTATGGCTACACCTTC.

The chain links TRBV7-9 to TRBJ1-1; no definite D call. Trimming removed 5 bases from V and 1 base from J, with 8 bases in between. The CDR3 length is 13 residues. Germline loops: CDR1 SEHNR, CDR2 FQNEAQ (reference sequence). The CDR3 sequence: CASSVPGNTEAFF. CDR3 coding DNA: TGTGCCAGCAGCGTCCCCGGGAACACTGAAGCTTTCTTT.

This chain joins TRBV6-5 and TRBJ2-7; weak D call: TRBD1 (6 bases). Trimming shortened V by 9 bases and J by 2 bases, and 14 bases separated the two germline ends. Germline V gene data show CDR1 as MNHEY and CDR2 as SVGAGI. The CDR3 spans 13 residues. CDR3 nucleotide sequence: TGTGCCAGTCCCGACAGGCAAGCCTACGAGCAGTACTTC. It specifies CASPDRQAYEQYF.

The chain couples TRBV9 to TRBJ1-3, with a weak D call TRBD1 (5 bases). The length of the CDR3 is 17 residues. The V and J ends lost 0 bases and 0 bases respectively, with 13 bases between them. The germline V gene has CDR1 SGDLS and CDR2 YYNGEE. This CDR3 is CASSVALDSYSGNTIYF. Written as DNA, the CDR3 is TGTGCCAGCAGCGTAGCTCTAGACAGCTACTCTGGAAACACCATATATTTT.

The chain uses TRBV28 and TRBJ1-1; the D is unclear. The V gene lost 0 bases and the J gene lost 1 base, with 6 bases spanning the gap. Germline V lookup: CDR1 MDHEN, CDR2 SYDVKM. This CDR3 has 14 residues. CDR3 coding DNA: TGTGCCAGCAGTTTATGGGCTGGGAACACTGAAGCTTTCTTT. Translation gives CASSLWAGNTEAFF.

The rearrangement links TRBV18 to TRBJ2-2; 8 nucleotides match TRBD2. In germline, CDR1 is KGHSH, CDR2 LQKENI. CDR3 length equals 17 residues. V lost 2 bases, J lost 5 bases, and 10 bases stayed unmatched. The CDR3 sequence is CASSPGASGPRTGELFF. The CDR3 DNA sequence: TGTGCCAGCTCACCAGGGGCTAGCGGGCCGAGGACCGGGGAGCTGTTTTTT.

The rearrangement links TRBV7-6 to TRBJ2-2, with 7 bases matching TRBD1. The V gene end was trimmed by 6 bases and the J gene end by 5 bases; junction bases not matched to a gene: 6. CDR3 length equals 14 residues. Germline V lookup: CDR1 SGHVS, CDR2 FNYEAQ. The CDR3 reads CASSSSTGTGELFF. In nucleotides, the CDR3 is TGTGCCAGCAGTTCATCGACAGGGACCGGGGAGCTGTTTTTT.